This T cell receptor (beta chain) was captured in a study of blood T cell repertoires in COVID-19. The length of the CDR3 is 15 residues. CDR1 is SGHNT, CDR2 YYREEE, per germline (reference sequence). The V segment lost 6 bases and the J segment 6 bases; nucleotides outside the gene matches: 7. Clones were sequenced by immunoSEQ multiplex PCR, and TCRdb holds only the in-frame ones, with some missing. The sample includes under 350,000 clones, roughly 89% of them seen just once. This clone was seen a single time. This chain links TRBV5-4 with TRBJ2-1, with 12 nucleotides matching TRBD1. The sequencing input was peripheral blood. The receptor was isolated from a man aged 50 or older with acute or convalescent COVID-19. The CDR3: CASNPRDRGPNEQFF. The CDR3 DNA is TGTGCCAGCAACCCGCGGGACAGGGGGCCCAATGAGCAGTTCTTC.